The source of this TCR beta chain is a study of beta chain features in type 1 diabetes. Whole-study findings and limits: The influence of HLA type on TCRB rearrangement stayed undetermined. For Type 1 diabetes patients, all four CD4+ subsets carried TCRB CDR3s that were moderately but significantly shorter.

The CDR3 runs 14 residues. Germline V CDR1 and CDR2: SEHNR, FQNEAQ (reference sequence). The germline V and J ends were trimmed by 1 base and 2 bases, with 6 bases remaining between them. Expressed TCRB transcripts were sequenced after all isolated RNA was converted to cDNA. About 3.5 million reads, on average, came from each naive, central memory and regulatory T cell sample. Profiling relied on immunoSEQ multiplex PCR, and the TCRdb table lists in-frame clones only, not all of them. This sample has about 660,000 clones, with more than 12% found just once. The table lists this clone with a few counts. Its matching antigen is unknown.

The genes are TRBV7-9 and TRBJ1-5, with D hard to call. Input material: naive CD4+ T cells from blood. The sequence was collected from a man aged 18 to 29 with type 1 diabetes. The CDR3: CASSLENRNQPQHF. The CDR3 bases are TGTGCCAGCAGCTTAGAGAATCGCAATCAGCCCCAGCATTTT.